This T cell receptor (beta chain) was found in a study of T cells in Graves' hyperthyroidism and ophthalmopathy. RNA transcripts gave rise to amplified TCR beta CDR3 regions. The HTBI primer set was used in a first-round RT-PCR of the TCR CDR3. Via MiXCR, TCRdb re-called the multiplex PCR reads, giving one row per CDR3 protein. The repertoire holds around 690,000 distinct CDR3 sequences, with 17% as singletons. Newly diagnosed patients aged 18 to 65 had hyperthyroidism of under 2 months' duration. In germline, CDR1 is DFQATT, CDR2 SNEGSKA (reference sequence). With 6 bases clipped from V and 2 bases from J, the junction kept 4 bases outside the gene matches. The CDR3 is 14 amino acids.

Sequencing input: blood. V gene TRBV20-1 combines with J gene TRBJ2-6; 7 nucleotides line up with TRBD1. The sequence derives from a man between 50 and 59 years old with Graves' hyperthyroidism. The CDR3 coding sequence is TGCAGTGCCGTTACAGGGGCTGGGGCCAACGTCCTGACTTTC. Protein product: CSAVTGAGANVLTF.